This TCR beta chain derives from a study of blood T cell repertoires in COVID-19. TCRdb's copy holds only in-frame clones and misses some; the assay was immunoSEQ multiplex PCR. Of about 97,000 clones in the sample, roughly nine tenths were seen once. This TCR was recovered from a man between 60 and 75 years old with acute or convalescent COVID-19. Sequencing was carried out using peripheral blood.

The CDR3, as DNA: TGTGCCAGCAGAGAATCGGAGGGTACTGAAGCTTTCTTT. Translated, it gives CASRESEGTEAFF. The chain carries TRBV7-9 and TRBJ1-1; D remains ambiguous. Germline loops: CDR1 SEHNR, CDR2 FQNEAQ (reference sequence). The CDR3 is 13 residues long. The V and J ends lost 6 bases and 5 bases respectively, with 13 bases between them.